Presented here are 10 T cell receptor beta chains from one specimen sequenced in a study of cytomegalovirus exposure and HLA in healthy donors. PCR involved 60 Vbeta and 13 Jbeta primers. Sequenced by immunoSEQ multiplex PCR; TCRdb stores in-frame clones only, minus some. The profile shows some 150,000 clones, 50% to 75% of them singletons. Sequencing was performed on PBMCs. Receptors were obtained from a woman aged 55 to 70 in good health and CMV-seropositive.

This clone was counted only a few times. The V gene is TRBV27, the J gene TRBJ2-7; D is perhaps TRBD1 (5 bases). Looked up from germline, CDR1 is MNHEY and CDR2 is SMNVEV (reference sequence). Trimming cost V 4 bases and J 9 bases, with 19 bases left between them. The CDR3 loop spans 14 amino acids. As DNA, the CDR3 is TGTGCCAGCAGTTCGGGCGACAGTATCGACGGGCAGTACTTC. Translated, it gives CASSSGDSIDGQYF.

The chain combines TRBV30 with TRBJ1-1; 10 bases match TRBD1. V shed 4 bases, J shed 1 base, and the junction held 9 bases outside the gene matches. The CDR3 runs 16 residues. Germline-derived CDR1 and CDR2 are GTSNPN and SVGIG (reference sequence). As DNA, the CDR3 is TGTGCCTGGACTCCGAGGACAGGGGGTACGAACACTGAAGCTTTCTTT. It specifies CAWTPRTGGTNTEAFF. Using reference TRBV30 and TRBJ1-1 for the parts outside the CDR3, the full variable domain is SQTIHQWPATLVQPVGSPLSLECTVEGTSNPNLYWYRQAAGRGLQLLFYSVGIGQISSEVPQNLSASRPQDRQFILSSKKLLLSDSGFYLCAWTPRTGGTNTEAFFGQGTRLTVV.

The chain has TRBV4-3 and TRBJ2-1; 16 nucleotides match TRBD2. Per germline, CDR1 LGHNA and CDR2 YSLEER. CDR3 size: 20 residues. J lost 7 bases, V lost 2 bases, and 14 bases had no gene match. CDR3 amino acids: CASSQKYPGLAGGLRNEQFF. In DNA, the CDR3 is TGCGCCAGCAGCCAAAAGTATCCGGGACTAGCGGGAGGGTTAAGGAATGAGCAGTTCTTC.

This clone was counted only a few times. V is TRBV30 and J is TRBJ2-2; 10 bases match TRBD2. The CDR3 spans 14 residues. The germline CDR1 and CDR2 sequences are GTSNPN and SVGIG (reference sequence). The V gene end was trimmed by 2 bases and the J gene end by 7 bases; junction bases not matched to a gene: 4. CDR3 coding DNA: TGTGCCTGGAGTAGCGGGAGGGCTGTCGGGGAGCTGTTTTTT. This encodes CAWSSGRAVGELFF.

In this sample, this clone turned up once. V usage is TRBV18 and J usage is TRBJ2-3, with 11 bases that match TRBD2. Germline V CDR1 and CDR2: KGHSH, LQKENI. There are 15 residues in the CDR3. Germline trimming cut 4 bases from V and 2 bases from J; bases unmatched to any gene: 2. The CDR3 DNA is TGTGCCAGCTCACAACTAGCGGGAGACACAGATACGCAGTATTTT. This codes for CASSQLAGDTDTQYF.

The genes are TRBV18 and TRBJ2-7; TRBD2 matches at 14 bases. The CDR3 consists of 15 residues. With V trimmed by 8 bases and J by 6 bases, 9 bases remained unmatched. Germline V CDR1 and CDR2: KGHSH, LQKENI. The CDR3 nucleotides are TGTGCCAGCGACGCGGGGACTAGCGGGAGCGGCGAGCAGTACTTC. This sequence encodes CASDAGTSGSGEQYF.

This clone has only one observation. V and J are TRBV5-4 and TRBJ2-2; D is uncertain. The germline gives CDR1 SGHNT, CDR2 YYREEE (reference sequence). Deletions cut 4 bases from V and 3 bases from J, with 7 bases between. The length of the CDR3 is 13 residues. In DNA form, the CDR3 reads TGTGCCAGCAGCCGAACACACACCGGGGAGCTGTTTTTT. It codes for CASSRTHTGELFF.

This chain connects TRBV4-1 to TRBJ2-7; TRBD2 aligns across 10 bases. V was pared by 2 bases and J by 2 bases, with 6 bases of the junction left unmatched. This CDR3 spans 16 amino acids. CDR1 is MGHRA, CDR2 YSYEKL, per germline. The CDR3 loop reads CASSQNSLAGAYEQYF. CDR3 sequence (DNA): TGCGCCAGCAGCCAAAATTCTCTAGCGGGAGCCTACGAGCAGTACTTC.

This chain links TRBV7-2 with TRBJ2-5; TRBD2 aligns across 8 bases. The length of the CDR3 is 15 residues. V dropped 2 bases and J dropped 5; count of bases not matched to a gene: 7. The germline gives CDR1 SGHTA, CDR2 FQGNSA. The CDR3 region is CASSLYGGARETQYF. The DNA of the CDR3 is TGTGCCAGCAGCTTATACGGGGGGGCACGTGAGACCCAGTACTTC.

A word on this clone: The same CDR3 can be traced to other DNA sequences in this sample. J is TRBJ2-2 and V is TRBV7-2; 12 positions agree with TRBD2. V gave up 2 bases and J gave up 0 bases; unmatched junction bases: 1. Germline lookup yields CDR1 SGHTA and CDR2 FQGNSA. This CDR3 has 17 amino acids. This CDR3 is CASSLRTSGTNTGELFF. CDR3 coding DNA: TGTGCCAGCAGCTTAAGGACTAGCGGGACGAACACCGGGGAGCTGTTTTTT.